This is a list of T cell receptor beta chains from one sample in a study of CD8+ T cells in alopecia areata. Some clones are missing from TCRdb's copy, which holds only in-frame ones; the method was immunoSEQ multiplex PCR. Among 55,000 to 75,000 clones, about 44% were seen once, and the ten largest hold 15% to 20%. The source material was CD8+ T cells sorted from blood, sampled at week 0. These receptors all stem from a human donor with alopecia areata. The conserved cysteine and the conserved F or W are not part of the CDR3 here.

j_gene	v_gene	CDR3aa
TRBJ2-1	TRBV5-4	ASSLDDNEQF
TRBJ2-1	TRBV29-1	SVAPFLAGGYNEQF
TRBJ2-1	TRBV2	ASSEVNEQF
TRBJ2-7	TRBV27	ASSSPQLDARSEQY
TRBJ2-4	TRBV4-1	ASSQGRTGEKNIQY
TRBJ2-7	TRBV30	AWSDGTDYEQY
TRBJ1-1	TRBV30	AWSVLQGIAEAF
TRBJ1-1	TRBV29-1	SDLSGAF
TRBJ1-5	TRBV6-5	ASSYSGALSNQPQH
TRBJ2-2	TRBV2	ASRSLGRALGELF
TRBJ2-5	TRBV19	ASSMGPGETQY
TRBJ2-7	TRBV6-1	ASGGYEQY
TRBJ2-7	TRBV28	ASSLPGREQY
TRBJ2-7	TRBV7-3	ASSPAPSGIYEQY
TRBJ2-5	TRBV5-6	ASSTGTEETQY
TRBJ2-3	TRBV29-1	SVEAPTGRSTDTQY
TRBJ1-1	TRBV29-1	SVEGLPNTEAF
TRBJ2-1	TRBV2	AGGSYDTSEQF
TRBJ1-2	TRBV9	ASSVAARDAFYGYT
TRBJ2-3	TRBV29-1	SVHGSTIPTLTEDTQY
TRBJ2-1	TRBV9	ASSPQDSYNEQF
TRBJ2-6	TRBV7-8	ASSALAGFSGANVLT
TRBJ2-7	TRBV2	AADPTSRAYEQY
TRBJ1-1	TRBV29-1	SVRVGTEAF
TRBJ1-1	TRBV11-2	ASSVGGGHTEAF
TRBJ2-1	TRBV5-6	ASSLGGQAYNEQF